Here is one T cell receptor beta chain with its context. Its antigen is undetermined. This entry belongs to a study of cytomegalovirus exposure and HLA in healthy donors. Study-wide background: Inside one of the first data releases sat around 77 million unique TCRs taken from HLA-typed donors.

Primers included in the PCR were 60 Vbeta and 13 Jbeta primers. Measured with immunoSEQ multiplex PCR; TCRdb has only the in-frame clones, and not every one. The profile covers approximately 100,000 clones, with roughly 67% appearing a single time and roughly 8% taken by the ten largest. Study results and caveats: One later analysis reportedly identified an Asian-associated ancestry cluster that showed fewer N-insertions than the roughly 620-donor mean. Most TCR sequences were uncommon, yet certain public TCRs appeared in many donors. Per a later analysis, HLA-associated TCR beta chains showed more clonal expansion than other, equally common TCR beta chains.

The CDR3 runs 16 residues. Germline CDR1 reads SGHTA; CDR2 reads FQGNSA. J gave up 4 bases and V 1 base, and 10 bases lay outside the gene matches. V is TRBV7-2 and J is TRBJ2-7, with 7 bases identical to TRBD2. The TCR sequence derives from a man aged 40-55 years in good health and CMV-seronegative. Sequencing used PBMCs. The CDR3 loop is CASSLGASGTAYEQYF. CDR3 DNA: TGTGCCAGCAGCTTAGGGGCTAGCGGTACCGCTTACGAGCAGTACTTC.